This T cell receptor beta chain was identified during a study of blood T cells in healthy people across ages. Germline-derived CDR1 and CDR2 are DFQATT and SNEGSKA (reference sequence). V shed 6 bases and J shed 10 bases, with 7 bases lying between them. The length of the CDR3 is 9 residues. Next came a second PCR, run for about 6 to 12 cycles, which used a sample-barcoded 5' primer along with a J-beta primer mix. TCRdb called the 5' RACE reads again in MiXCR, with one record for every CDR3 protein. The sample holds fewer than 2,000,000 distinct CDR3 sequences; about 31% are singletons and the top ten take 10% to 12%.

Sequenced material: blood. The sequence came from a woman younger than 45 in good health. This chain connects TRBV20-1 to TRBJ2-1; D gene ambiguous. The CDR3: CSATVEQFF. DNA of the CDR3: TGCAGTGCAACTGTCGAGCAGTTCTTC.